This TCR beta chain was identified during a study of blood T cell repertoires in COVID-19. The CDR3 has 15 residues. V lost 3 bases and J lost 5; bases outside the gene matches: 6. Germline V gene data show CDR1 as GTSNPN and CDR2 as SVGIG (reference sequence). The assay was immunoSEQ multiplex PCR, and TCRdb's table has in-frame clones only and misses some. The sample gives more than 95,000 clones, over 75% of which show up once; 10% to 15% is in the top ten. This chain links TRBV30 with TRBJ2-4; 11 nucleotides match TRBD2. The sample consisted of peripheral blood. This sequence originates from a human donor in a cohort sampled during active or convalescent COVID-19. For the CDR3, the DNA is TGTGCCTGGAGCCCCGGTAGCGGGGGGGAAAACATTCAGTACTTC. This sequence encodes CAWSPGSGGENIQYF.